This is a list of T cell receptor beta chains from one sample in a study of human T cells and chemical hapten exposure. TCRdb itself ran the RACE reads through MiXCR, one entry per CDR3 protein. The table includes about 120,000 distinct CDR3 sequences, about 12% detected once. This specimen consisted of whole blood, obtained in connection with sensitization to the hapten diphenylcyclopropenone (DPC). These receptors all come from a woman in her forties or fifties with alopecia areata. Some clones in this sample may be carry-over from other donors' samples. Each CDR3 is given with its conserved first and last residue. The D gene is left open where the match is weak. Clone size appears in some rows only: once, few, many, or a class for an expanded clone.

cdr3_nt: TGTGCCTCCTTGTGGGGGAATTCGAACACTGAAGCTTTCTTT
cdr3_aa: CASLWGNSNTEAFF
d_call: -
j_call: TRBJ1-1
clone_size: -
v_call: TRBV18

cdr3_nt: TGTGCCAGCAGTTCGCGGACTAAGGGCACAGATACGCAGTATTTT
cdr3_aa: CASSSRTKGTDTQYF
d_call: -
j_call: TRBJ2-3
clone_size: many
v_call: TRBV28

cdr3_nt: TGTGCCAGCAGCCCTTCAGCCGCACCCCCGAAGGAGTTCTTC
cdr3_aa: CASSPSAAPPKEFF
d_call: -
j_call: TRBJ2-1
clone_size: many
v_call: TRBV6-5

cdr3_nt: TGTGCCAGCAGCAAGACTAGCGGGAGCCCCGGGGAGCTGTTTTTT
cdr3_aa: CASSKTSGSPGELFF
d_call: TRBD2
j_call: TRBJ2-2
clone_size: -
v_call: TRBV3-1

cdr3_nt: TGTGCCAGCAGCTTAGCGGGGGGGCCGACGGAGACCCAGTACTTC
cdr3_aa: CASSLAGGPTETQYF
d_call: -
j_call: TRBJ2-5
clone_size: -
v_call: TRBV7-2

cdr3_nt: TGTGCCAGCAGCCGCCGTGGATCCAGAATTCAATCGAGGGAGCAGTACTTC
cdr3_aa: CASSRRGSRIQSREQYF
d_call: -
j_call: TRBJ2-7
clone_size: -
v_call: TRBV3-1

cdr3_nt: TGTGCCAGCAGTTTATCCGGGACAGGGTATCGCGAGCAGTACTTC
cdr3_aa: CASSLSGTGYREQYF
d_call: TRBD1
j_call: TRBJ2-7
clone_size: -
v_call: TRBV28

cdr3_nt: TGTGCCAGCTCACCGGACAGGGGAGTGAGGTTGGAGCAGTACTTC
cdr3_aa: CASSPDRGVRLEQYF
d_call: TRBD1
j_call: TRBJ2-7
clone_size: few
v_call: TRBV18

cdr3_nt: TGCAGCGTTATAGGCGGGGGATCAGATACGCAGTATTTT
cdr3_aa: CSVIGGGSDTQYF
d_call: TRBD2
j_call: TRBJ2-3
clone_size: -
v_call: TRBV29-1

cdr3_nt: TGTGCCAGCAGCCGCACCCGGGACAGGGAGCAGTACTTC
cdr3_aa: CASSRTRDREQYF
d_call: TRBD1
j_call: TRBJ2-7
clone_size: few
v_call: TRBV11-3

cdr3_nt: TGTGCCAGCAGCTTAGCGCGAGGCCCCTCTGGAAACACCATATATTTT
cdr3_aa: CASSLARGPSGNTIYF
d_call: -
j_call: TRBJ1-3
clone_size: few
v_call: TRBV7-9

cdr3_nt: TGTGCCAGCAGCTTGACAGGGAGCCCAGCTTTCTTT
cdr3_aa: CASSLTGSPAFF
d_call: TRBD1
j_call: TRBJ1-1
clone_size: -
v_call: TRBV7-9

cdr3_nt: TGTGCCAGCAGCTTAGTCCCGCGGGGTAGGACCTACGAGCAGTACTTC
cdr3_aa: CASSLVPRGRTYEQYF
d_call: -
j_call: TRBJ2-7
clone_size: many
v_call: TRBV11-2

cdr3_nt: TGTGCCAGCAGCTCCGGACTAGCGGGGGAAAGCACAGATACGCAGTATTTT
cdr3_aa: CASSSGLAGESTDTQYF
d_call: TRBD2
j_call: TRBJ2-3
clone_size: -
v_call: TRBV7-6

cdr3_nt: TGCAGTGCTAGAGGAGCGGGCAAAATGAACACTGAAGCTTTCTTT
cdr3_aa: CSARGAGKMNTEAFF
d_call: -
j_call: TRBJ1-1
clone_size: few
v_call: TRBV20-1

cdr3_nt: TGTGCCAGCAGACGAGATCCGGGACTAGATGAAAAACTGTTTTTT
cdr3_aa: CASRRDPGLDEKLFF
d_call: -
j_call: TRBJ1-4
clone_size: few
v_call: TRBV4-2

cdr3_nt: TGTGCCAGCAGTGAACCAGGCTCCTACGAGCAGTACTTC
cdr3_aa: CASSEPGSYEQYF
d_call: -
j_call: TRBJ2-7
clone_size: -
v_call: TRBV25-1

cdr3_nt: TGTGCCAGTAGTACCGGGGACAGGGCGAATCAGCCCCAGCATTTT
cdr3_aa: CASSTGDRANQPQHF
d_call: TRBD1
j_call: TRBJ1-5
clone_size: -
v_call: TRBV19

cdr3_nt: TGTGCCAGCTCAAGGGACAGGGGGCTCGCTTTTCCCTCTGGGGCCAACGTCCTGACTTTC
cdr3_aa: CASSRDRGLAFPSGANVLTF
d_call: TRBD1
j_call: TRBJ2-6
clone_size: few
v_call: TRBV18

cdr3_nt: TGTGCCAGCAGCAACCAGGGGGGAAACATTCAGTACTTC
cdr3_aa: CASSNQGGNIQYF
d_call: -
j_call: TRBJ2-4
clone_size: -
v_call: TRBV7-2

cdr3_nt: TGTGCCCTGAACTCGAACACCGGGGAGCTGTTTTTT
cdr3_aa: CALNSNTGELFF
d_call: -
j_call: TRBJ2-2
clone_size: many
v_call: TRBV7-9

cdr3_nt: TGTGCCAGCAGTTTATCGGGACAAGAGATGAACACTGAAGCTTTCTTT
cdr3_aa: CASSLSGQEMNTEAFF
d_call: -
j_call: TRBJ1-1
clone_size: -
v_call: TRBV28

cdr3_nt: TGCGCCAGCAGTGGGCCCGGGACCAAAAACATTCAGTACTTC
cdr3_aa: CASSGPGTKNIQYF
d_call: -
j_call: TRBJ2-4
clone_size: many
v_call: TRBV10-1

cdr3_nt: TGTGCCAGCAGCTTAGTACCGGGGGCGACCATATATTTT
cdr3_aa: CASSLVPGATIYF
d_call: -
j_call: TRBJ1-3
clone_size: few
v_call: TRBV11-2

cdr3_nt: TGTGCCACCAGCAGAGATTTCGCCGGGGAGCTGTTTTTT
cdr3_aa: CATSRDFAGELFF
d_call: -
j_call: TRBJ2-2
clone_size: -
v_call: TRBV15

cdr3_nt: TGTGCCAGCAGCCAAGAGGTCTACGAGCAGTACTTC
cdr3_aa: CASSQEVYEQYF
d_call: -
j_call: TRBJ2-7
clone_size: -
v_call: TRBV4-2

cdr3_nt: TGCGCCAGCAGCTCCACTAGCGGGGGGCCTGTCTACGAGCAGTACTTC
cdr3_aa: CASSSTSGGPVYEQYF
d_call: TRBD2
j_call: TRBJ2-7
clone_size: many
v_call: TRBV5-1

cdr3_nt: TGTGCCAGTAGGATGTGGGAGCAGGGCGGCTACACCTTC
cdr3_aa: CASRMWEQGGYTF
d_call: -
j_call: TRBJ1-2
clone_size: many
v_call: TRBV19

cdr3_nt: TGTGCCAGCAGCGTCGGGACCCCCCGGTCGGCCCAGTACTTC
cdr3_aa: CASSVGTPRSAQYF
d_call: -
j_call: TRBJ2-5
clone_size: -
v_call: TRBV9

cdr3_nt: TGTGCCAGCAGCCGTGGGGACAGGGCCTCCTACGAGCAGTACTTC
cdr3_aa: CASSRGDRASYEQYF
d_call: TRBD1
j_call: TRBJ2-7
clone_size: few
v_call: TRBV7-9

cdr3_nt: TGTGCCAGCAGCCCCGGCTACGAGCAGTACTTC
cdr3_aa: CASSPGYEQYF
d_call: -
j_call: TRBJ2-7
clone_size: many
v_call: TRBV7-9

cdr3_nt: TGTGCCAGCAGTTACTCGAGGGCAGGGCGAACTGAAGCTTTCTTT
cdr3_aa: CASSYSRAGRTEAFF
d_call: -
j_call: TRBJ1-1
clone_size: many
v_call: TRBV6-5

cdr3_nt: TGTGCCAGCAGTTACCTTGCCGACGGAGCTAACTATGGCTACACCTTC
cdr3_aa: CASSYLADGANYGYTF
d_call: -
j_call: TRBJ1-2
clone_size: few
v_call: TRBV6-5

cdr3_nt: TGTGCCAGCAGTTACTCGATAGGGGGCCGAACTGAAGCTTTCTTT
cdr3_aa: CASSYSIGGRTEAFF
d_call: TRBD1
j_call: TRBJ1-1
clone_size: many
v_call: TRBV6-2/TRBV6-3

cdr3_nt: TGTGCCAGCAGTTTAGTCGGGGGGCATGGTGGTGAAGCTTTCTTT
cdr3_aa: CASSLVGGHGGEAFF
d_call: -
j_call: TRBJ1-1
clone_size: few
v_call: TRBV28

cdr3_nt: TGTGCCAGCAGCTGGGGCCGGGAGCAGTACTTC
cdr3_aa: CASSWGREQYF
d_call: -
j_call: TRBJ2-7
clone_size: many
v_call: TRBV7-9

cdr3_nt: TGCAGCGGTCGGACCTACCATCCGGAGCAGTTCTTC
cdr3_aa: CSGRTYHPEQFF
d_call: -
j_call: TRBJ2-1
clone_size: many
v_call: TRBV29-1

cdr3_nt: TGCGCCAGCAGCCCCTTCGGGGTGAGGGAAAAACTGTTTTTT
cdr3_aa: CASSPFGVREKLFF
d_call: -
j_call: TRBJ1-4
clone_size: -
v_call: TRBV4-3

cdr3_nt: TGTGCGGTAGGGGGGCGGGAGACTGAGCAGTTCTTC
cdr3_aa: CAVGGRETEQFF
d_call: -
j_call: TRBJ2-1
clone_size: -
v_call: TRBV3-1

cdr3_nt: TGTGCCACGGCGGGGCTCGAAGCTTTCTTT
cdr3_aa: CATAGLEAFF
d_call: -
j_call: TRBJ1-1
clone_size: -
v_call: TRBV28